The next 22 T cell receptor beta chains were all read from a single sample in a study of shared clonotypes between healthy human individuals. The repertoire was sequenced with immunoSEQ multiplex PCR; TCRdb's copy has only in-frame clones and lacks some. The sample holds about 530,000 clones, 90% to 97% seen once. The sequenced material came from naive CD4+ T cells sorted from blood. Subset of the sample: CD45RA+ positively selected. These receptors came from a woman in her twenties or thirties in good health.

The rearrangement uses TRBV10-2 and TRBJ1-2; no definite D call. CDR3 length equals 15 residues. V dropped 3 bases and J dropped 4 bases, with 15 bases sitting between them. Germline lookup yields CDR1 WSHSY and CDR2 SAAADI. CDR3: CASSDTPKTGYGYTF. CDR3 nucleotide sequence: TGCGCCAGCAGTGATACTCCAAAGACGGGCTATGGCTACACCTTC.

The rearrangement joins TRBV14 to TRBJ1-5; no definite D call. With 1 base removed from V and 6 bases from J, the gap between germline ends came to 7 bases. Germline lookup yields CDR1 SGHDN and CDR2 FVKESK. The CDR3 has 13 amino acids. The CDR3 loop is CASSQAEGQPQHF. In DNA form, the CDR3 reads TGTGCCAGCAGCCAAGCCGAAGGTCAGCCCCAGCATTTT.

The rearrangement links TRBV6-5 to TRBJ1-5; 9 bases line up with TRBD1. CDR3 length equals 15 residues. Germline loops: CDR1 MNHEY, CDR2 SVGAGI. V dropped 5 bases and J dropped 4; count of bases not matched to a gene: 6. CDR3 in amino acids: CASSTRTGANQPQHF. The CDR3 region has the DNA TGTGCCAGCAGTACAAGGACAGGGGCGAATCAGCCCCAGCATTTT.

The CDR3, as DNA: TGTGCCAGCAGCTTGGAGGTGAACTCCTACGAGCAGTACTTC. This encodes CASSLEVNSYEQYF. V gene TRBV5-4 combines with J gene TRBJ2-7, with D unclear. Germline values: CDR1 SGHNT, CDR2 YYREEE (reference sequence). V was trimmed by 0 bases and J by 0 bases, leaving 7 bases between them. This CDR3 is 14 amino acids long.

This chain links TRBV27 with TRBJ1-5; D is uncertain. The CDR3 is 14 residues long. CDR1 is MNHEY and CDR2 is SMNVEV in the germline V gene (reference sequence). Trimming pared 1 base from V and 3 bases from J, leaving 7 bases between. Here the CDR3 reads CASSLFGLNQPQHF. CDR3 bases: TGTGCCAGCAGTTTATTCGGCCTCAATCAGCCCCAGCATTTT.

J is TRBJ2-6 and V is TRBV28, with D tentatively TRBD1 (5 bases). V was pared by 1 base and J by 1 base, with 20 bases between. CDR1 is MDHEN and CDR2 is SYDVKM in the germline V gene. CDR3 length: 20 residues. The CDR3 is CASSLFTGPFSSSGANVLTF. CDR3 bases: TGTGCCAGCAGTTTATTTACAGGTCCCTTCTCTTCTTCTGGGGCCAACGTCCTGACTTTC.

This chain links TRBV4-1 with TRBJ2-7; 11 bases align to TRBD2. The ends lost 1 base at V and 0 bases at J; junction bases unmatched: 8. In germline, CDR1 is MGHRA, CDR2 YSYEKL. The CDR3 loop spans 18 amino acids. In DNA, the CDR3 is TGCGCCAGCAGCCAAGGACTAGCGGGGCTCAGGAGCTCCTACGAGCAGTACTTC. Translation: CASSQGLAGLRSSYEQYF.

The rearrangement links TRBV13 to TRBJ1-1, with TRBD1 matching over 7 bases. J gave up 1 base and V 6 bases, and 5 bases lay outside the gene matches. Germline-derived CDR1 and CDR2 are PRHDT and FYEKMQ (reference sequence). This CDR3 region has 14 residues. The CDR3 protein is CASRQGTANTEAFF. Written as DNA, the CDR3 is TGTGCCAGCAGACAAGGGACAGCGAACACTGAAGCTTTCTTT.

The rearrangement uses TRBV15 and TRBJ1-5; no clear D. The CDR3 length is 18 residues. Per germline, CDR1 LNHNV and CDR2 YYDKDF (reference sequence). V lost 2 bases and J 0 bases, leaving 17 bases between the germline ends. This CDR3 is CATSRPISGEYSNQPQHF. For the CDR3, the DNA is TGTGCCACCAGCAGACCCATCAGTGGGGAATATAGCAATCAGCCCCAGCATTTT. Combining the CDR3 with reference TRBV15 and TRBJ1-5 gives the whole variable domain DAMVIQNPRYQVTQFGKPVTLSCSQTLNHNVMYWYQQKSSQAPKLLFHYYDKDFNNEADTPDNFQSRRPNTSFCFLDIRSPGLGDTAMYLCATSRPISGEYSNQPQHFGDGTRLSIL.

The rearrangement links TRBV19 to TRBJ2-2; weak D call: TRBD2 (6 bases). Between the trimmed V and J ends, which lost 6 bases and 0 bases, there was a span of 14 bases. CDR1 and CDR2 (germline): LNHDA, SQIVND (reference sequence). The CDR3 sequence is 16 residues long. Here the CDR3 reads CASRLSGGTNTGELFF. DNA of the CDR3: TGTGCCAGTAGGCTATCGGGCGGGACGAACACCGGGGAGCTGTTTTTT.

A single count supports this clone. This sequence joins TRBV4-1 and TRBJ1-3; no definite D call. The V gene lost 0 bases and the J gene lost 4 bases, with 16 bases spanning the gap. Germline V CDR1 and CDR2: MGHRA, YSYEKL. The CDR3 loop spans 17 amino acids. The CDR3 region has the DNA TGCGCCAGCAGCCAAGAGTTTACGGGGTGGGTCGGAAACACCATATATTTT. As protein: CASSQEFTGWVGNTIYF.

CDR3 loop: CASRDQLSNQPQHF. As DNA, the CDR3 is TGTGCCAGCCGGGACCAGCTAAGCAATCAGCCCCAGCATTTT. V and J are TRBV21-1 and TRBJ1-5. TRBV21-1 is designated a pseudogene. The CDR3 consists of 14 residues.

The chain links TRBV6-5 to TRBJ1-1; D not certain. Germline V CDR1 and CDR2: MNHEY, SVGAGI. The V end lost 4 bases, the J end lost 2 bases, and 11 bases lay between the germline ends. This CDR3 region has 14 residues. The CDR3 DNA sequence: TGTGCCAGCAGTTTTTTTCCGGGTAACACTGAAGCTTTCTTT. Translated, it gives CASSFFPGNTEAFF.

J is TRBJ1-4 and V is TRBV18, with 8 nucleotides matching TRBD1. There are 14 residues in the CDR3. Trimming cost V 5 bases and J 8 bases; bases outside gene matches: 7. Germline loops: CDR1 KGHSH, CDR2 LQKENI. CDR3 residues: CASSRTGKTEKLFF. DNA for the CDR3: TGTGCCAGCTCAAGGACAGGGAAAACGGAAAAACTGTTTTTT. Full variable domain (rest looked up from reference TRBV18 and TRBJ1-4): NAGVMQNPRHLVRRRGQEARLRCSPMKGHSHVYWYRQLPEEGLKFMVYLQKENIIDESGMPKERFSAEFPKEGPSILRIQQVVRGDSAAYFCASSRTGKTEKLFFGSGTQLSVL.

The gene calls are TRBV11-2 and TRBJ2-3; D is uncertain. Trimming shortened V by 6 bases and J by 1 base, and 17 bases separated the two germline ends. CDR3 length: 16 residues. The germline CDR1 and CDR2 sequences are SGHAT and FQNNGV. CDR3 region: CASRKGLGMGTDTQYF. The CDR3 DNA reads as TGTGCCAGCAGGAAAGGGCTAGGGATGGGCACAGATACGCAGTATTTT.

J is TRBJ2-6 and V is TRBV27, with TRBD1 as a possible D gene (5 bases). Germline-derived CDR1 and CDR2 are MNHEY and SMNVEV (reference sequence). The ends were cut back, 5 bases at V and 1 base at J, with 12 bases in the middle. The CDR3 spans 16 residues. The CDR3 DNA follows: TGTGCCAGCAGTCGCTGGTCAGGGTCTGGGGCCAACGTCCTGACTTTC. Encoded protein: CASSRWSGSGANVLTF.

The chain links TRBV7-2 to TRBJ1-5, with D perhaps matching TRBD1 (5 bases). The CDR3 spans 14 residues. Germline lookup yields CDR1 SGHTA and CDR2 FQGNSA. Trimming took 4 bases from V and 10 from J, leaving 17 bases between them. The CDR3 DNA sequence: TGTGCCAGCAGCTCGGGACGACAAGATGGTCCCCAGCATTTT. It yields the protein CASSSGRQDGPQHF. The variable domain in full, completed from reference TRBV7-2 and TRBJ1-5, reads GAGVSQSPSNKVTEKGKDVELRCDPISGHTALYWYRQSLGQGLEFLIYFQGNSAPDKSGLPSDRFSAERTGGSVSTLTIQRTQQEDSAVYLCASSSGRQDGPQHFGDGTRLSIL.

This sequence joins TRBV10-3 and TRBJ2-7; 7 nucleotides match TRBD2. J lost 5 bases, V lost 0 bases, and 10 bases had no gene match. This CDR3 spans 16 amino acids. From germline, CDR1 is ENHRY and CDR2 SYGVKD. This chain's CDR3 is CAISESWREGMNEQYF. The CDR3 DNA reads TGTGCCATCAGTGAGTCGTGGAGGGAGGGAATGAACGAGCAGTACTTC.

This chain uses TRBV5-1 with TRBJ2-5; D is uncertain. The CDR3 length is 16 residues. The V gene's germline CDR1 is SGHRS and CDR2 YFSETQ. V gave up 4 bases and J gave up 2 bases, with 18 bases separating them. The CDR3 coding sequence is TGCGCCAGCAGCCCCACCCCGCTTCCCCAACAAGAGACCCAGTACTTC. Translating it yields CASSPTPLPQQETQYF.

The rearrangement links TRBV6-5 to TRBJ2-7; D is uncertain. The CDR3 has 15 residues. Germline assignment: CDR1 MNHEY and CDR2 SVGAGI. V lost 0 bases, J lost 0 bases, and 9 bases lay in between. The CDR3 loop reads CASSYSPSSSYEQYF. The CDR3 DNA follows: TGTGCCAGCAGTTACTCGCCCAGTAGCTCCTACGAGCAGTACTTC.

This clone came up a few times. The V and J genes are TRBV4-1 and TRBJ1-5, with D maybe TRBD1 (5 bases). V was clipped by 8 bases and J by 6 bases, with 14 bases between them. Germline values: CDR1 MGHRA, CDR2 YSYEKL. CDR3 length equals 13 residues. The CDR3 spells CASSRGAGQPQHF. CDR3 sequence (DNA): TGCGCCAGCTCGCGCGGGGCGGGTCAGCCCCAGCATTTT.

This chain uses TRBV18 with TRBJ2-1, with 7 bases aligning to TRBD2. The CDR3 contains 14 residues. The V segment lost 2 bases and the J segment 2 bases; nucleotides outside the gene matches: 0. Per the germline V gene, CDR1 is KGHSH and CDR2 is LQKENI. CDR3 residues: CASSPGLAYNEQFF. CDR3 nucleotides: TGTGCCAGCTCACCAGGACTAGCCTACAATGAGCAGTTCTTC.